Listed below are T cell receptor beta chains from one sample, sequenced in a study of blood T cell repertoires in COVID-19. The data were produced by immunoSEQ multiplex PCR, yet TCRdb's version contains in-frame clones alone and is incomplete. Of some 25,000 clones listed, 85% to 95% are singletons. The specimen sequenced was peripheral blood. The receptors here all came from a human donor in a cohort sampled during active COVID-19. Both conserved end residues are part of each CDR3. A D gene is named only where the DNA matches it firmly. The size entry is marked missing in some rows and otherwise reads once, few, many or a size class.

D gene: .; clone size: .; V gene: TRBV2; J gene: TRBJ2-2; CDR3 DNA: TGTGCCAGCAGCCAGATCTCAGGGGCAAGGGGCACGAGGGAGCTGTTTTTT; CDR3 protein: CASSQISGARGTRELFF
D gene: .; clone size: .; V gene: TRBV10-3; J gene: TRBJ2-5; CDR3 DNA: TGTGCCATCAGCAAGGGGGAAGCGAGGGAGACCCAGTACTTC; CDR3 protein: CAISKGEARETQYF
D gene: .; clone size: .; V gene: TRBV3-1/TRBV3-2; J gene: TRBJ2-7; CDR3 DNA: TGTGCCAGCAGCCCGCTCCCTCTACGTACTACCTACGAGCAGTACTTC; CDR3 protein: CASSPLPLRTTYEQYF
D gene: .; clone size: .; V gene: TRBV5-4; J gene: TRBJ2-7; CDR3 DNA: TGTGCCAGCAGCTGGGGTCTTGCGGGGCAATACGAGCAGTACTTC; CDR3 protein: CASSWGLAGQYEQYF
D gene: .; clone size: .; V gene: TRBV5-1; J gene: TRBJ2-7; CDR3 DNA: TGCGCCAGCAGGGTACGAGGAGACGAGCAGTACTTC; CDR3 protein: CASRVRGDEQYF
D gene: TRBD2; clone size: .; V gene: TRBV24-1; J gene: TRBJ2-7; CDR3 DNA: TGTGCCACCAGTGATTCCCGGACTAGCGGAGCAAACGAGCAGTACTTC; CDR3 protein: CATSDSRTSGANEQYF
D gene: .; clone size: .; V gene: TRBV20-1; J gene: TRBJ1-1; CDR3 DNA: TGCAGTGCTAGTTTAGGACAGCCAGTGGCTTTCTTT; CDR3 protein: CSASLGQPVAFF
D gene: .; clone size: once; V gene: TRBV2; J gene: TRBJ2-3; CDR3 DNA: TGTGCCAGCAGTCTGGGCTACACAGATACGCAGTATTTT; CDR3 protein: CASSLGYTDTQYF
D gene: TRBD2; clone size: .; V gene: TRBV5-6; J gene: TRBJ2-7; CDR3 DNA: TGTGCCAGCCGAGTAGCGGGAGGCTACGAGCAGTACTTC; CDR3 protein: CASRVAGGYEQYF
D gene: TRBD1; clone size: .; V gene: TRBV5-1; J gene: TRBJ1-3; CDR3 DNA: TGCGCCAGCAGCTTGGAGGGACAGGGTATAGGGGCTGGAAACACCATATATTTT; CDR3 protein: CASSLEGQGIGAGNTIYF
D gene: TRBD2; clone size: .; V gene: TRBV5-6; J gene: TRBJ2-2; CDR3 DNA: TGTGCCAGCAGCTTTGGTAGCGGGAGCGCCGGGGAGCTGTTTTTT; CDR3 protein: CASSFGSGSAGELFF
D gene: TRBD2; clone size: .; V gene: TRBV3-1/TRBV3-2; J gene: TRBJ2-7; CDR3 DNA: TGTGCCAGCAGCTCGGCTCTAGCGGGACCCTACGAGCAGTACTTC; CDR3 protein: CASSSALAGPYEQYF
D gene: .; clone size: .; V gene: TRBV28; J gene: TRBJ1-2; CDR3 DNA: TGTGCCAGCAGTTTCAGGGGAAAATACCTCTATGGCTACACCTTC; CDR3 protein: CASSFRGKYLYGYTF
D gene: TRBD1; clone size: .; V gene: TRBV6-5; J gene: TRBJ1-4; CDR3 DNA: TGTGCCAGCAGGCACCTGACAGGGGAAAATGAAAAACTGTTTTTT; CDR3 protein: CASRHLTGENEKLFF
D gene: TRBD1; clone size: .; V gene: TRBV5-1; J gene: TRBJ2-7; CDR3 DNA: TGCGCCAGCAGCATGCCGGGACAGGGGCTCTACTTC; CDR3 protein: CASSMPGQGLYF
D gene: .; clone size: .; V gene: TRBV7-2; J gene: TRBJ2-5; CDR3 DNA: TGTGCCAGCAGCTTTCAGACAGGTTACCAAGAGACCCAGTACTTC; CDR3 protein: CASSFQTGYQETQYF
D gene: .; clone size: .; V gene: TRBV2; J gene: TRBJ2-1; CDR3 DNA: TGTGCCAGCATAGACAGGCAGTACAATGAGCAGTTCTTC; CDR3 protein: CASIDRQYNEQFF
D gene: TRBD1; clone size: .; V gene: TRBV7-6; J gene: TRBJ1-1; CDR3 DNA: TGTGCCAGCAGCTTAGTTGCGACAGGGGCGAACACTGAAGCTTTCTTT; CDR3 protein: CASSLVATGANTEAFF
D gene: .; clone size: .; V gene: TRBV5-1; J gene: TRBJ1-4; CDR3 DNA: TGCGCCAGCAGCTTGAGTGGGGGCGATGAAAAACTGTTTTTT; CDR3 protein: CASSLSGGDEKLFF
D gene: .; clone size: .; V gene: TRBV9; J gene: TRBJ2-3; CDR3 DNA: TGTGCCAGCAGCCCAGATCTTGCGGGGAGCACAGATACGCAGTATTTT; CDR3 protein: CASSPDLAGSTDTQYF
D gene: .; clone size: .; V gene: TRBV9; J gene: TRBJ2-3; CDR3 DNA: TGTGCCAGCAGCGTACTGGGCGGGCCCGGCACAGATACGCAGTATTTT; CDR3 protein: CASSVLGGPGTDTQYF
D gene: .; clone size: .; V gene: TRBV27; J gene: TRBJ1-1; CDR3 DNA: TGTGCCAGCAGTCGAACCGCCCCAATAGGGGGCACTGAAGCTTTCTTT; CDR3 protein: CASSRTAPIGGTEAFF
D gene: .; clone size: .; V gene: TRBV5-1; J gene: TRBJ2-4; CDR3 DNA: TGCGCCAGCACCCTGGAGGGGGCCAAAAACATTCAGTACTTC; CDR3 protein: CASTLEGAKNIQYF
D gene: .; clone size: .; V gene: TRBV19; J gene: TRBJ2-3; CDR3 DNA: TGTGCCAGTAGTATTTTGTCAGGTCCTGGAGGTACAGATACGCAGTATTTT; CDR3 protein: CASSILSGPGGTDTQYF
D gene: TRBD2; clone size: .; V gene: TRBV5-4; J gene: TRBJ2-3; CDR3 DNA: TGTGCCAGCAGCCGCGGGACTAGCGCCCTCACAGATACGCAGTATTTT; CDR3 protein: CASSRGTSALTDTQYF
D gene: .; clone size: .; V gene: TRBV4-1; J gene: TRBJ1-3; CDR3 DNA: TGCGCCAGCAGCCAAGATTTCCGCTCTGGAAACACCATATATTTT; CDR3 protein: CASSQDFRSGNTIYF
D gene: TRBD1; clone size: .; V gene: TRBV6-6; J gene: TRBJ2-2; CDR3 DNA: TGTGCCAGCAGCTACGGGACAGGGGGTAGCACCGGGGAGCTGTTTTTT; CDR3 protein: CASSYGTGGSTGELFF
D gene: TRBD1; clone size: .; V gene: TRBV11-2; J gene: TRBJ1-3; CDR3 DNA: TGTGCCAGCAGCCCTTACGGACAGGCCACCTCTGGAAACACCATATATTTT; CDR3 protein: CASSPYGQATSGNTIYF
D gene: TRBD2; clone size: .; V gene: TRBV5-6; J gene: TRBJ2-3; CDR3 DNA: TGTGCCAGCAGCGGGCGTGGTGGGAGGGCCCCCACGCAGTATTTT; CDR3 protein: CASSGRGGRAPTQYF
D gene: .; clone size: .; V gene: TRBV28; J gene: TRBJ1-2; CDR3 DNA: TGTGCCAGCAGTTTAGGTGTTGCCGGGGGTCATGGCTACACCTTC; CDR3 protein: CASSLGVAGGHGYTF
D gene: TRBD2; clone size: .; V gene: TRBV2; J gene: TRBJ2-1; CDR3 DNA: TGTGCCAGCAGTGTCGAGCGGGGGGTAGGCAATGAGCAGTTCTTC; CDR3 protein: CASSVERGVGNEQFF
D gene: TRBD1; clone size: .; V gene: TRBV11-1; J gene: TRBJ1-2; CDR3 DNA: TGTGCCAGCAGCTTTGGGACAGGGGACTATGGCTACACCTTC; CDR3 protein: CASSFGTGDYGYTF